This TCR beta chain was captured in a study of human T cells and chemical hapten exposure (dated by TCRdb to the early 2020s). For the study in its entirety: For sensitization, 2% DPC in acetone was applied to a 2 cm by 2 cm area of upper inner arm skin. The study tracked peripheral blood TCR repertoire changes in vivo during primary and secondary sensitization to the hapten diphenylcyclopropenone (DPC) in alopecia patients. Blood samples were taken from patients before sensitization (week 0) and at 2, 6 and about 24 weeks after DPC sensitization. For TCR sequencing, blood came from about 29 alopecia patients at anywhere from one to four time points (pre-sensitization, 2, 6 and 24 weeks). Patients additionally received weekly therapeutic DPC doses to the scalp throughout the approximately 24-week study period. Patch testing was done on the upper back using Finn chambers containing 0.01% DPC, and results were scored after 6 days according to International Contact Dermatitis Research Group standards. Libraries were combined into a pool for sequencing, and differences in TCR yield between samples came mainly from small differences in library volumes within the pool. The mostly female patient cohort included alopecia areata with under or over 50% scalp involvement, alopecia totalis and alopecia universalis. Results and caveats for the whole study, not just this receptor: After repeated subsampling, changes were observed in the strength of the expansion versus patch-test correlation and in the threshold at which the correlation became significant. A positive correlation was found between the number of PT1 expanded TCRs and patch test score, with significance reached at thresholds 8, 16 and 32 but not 4. Because all patients had alopecia, a presumed autoimmune disease, the immune response of the patients might differ from that of healthy individuals. Significantly more large CDR3 similarity clusters were formed by expanded TCRs than by pre-sensitization or healthy control sets, consistent with antigen-driven responses. No change with DPC sensitization was found in the number of TCRs above 1 in 1000 frequency, and no evidence of global repertoire structure alterations was found.

The time point label of this sample denotes: pre-sensitization, week 0. This specimen's treatment or condition label, interpreted: therapeutic diphenylcyclopropenone sensitization with weekly scalp DPC. Blood at each patch-test visit was drawn before the patch test was applied. To be eligible, patients had to be aged 18 to 70, diagnosed with alopecia and judged suitable for DPC therapy, while pregnant patients were excluded. Total RNA was extracted from unfractionated whole blood that had been collected in Tempus Blood RNA tubes. Library creation used RACE. For sequencing, a NextSeq 500 was employed. Library preparation attached unique molecular identifiers to individual cDNA molecules for quantitative, reproducible TCR counting. Both TCR alpha and TCR beta chains were sequenced from each blood RNA sample. Per the authors' processing: A median of about 100,000 TCRs per sample was observed, with a range of 23,224 to 690,600. V, J and CDR3 annotation of the TCR reads was performed with the Decombinator software suite. Every sample was subsampled to the same number of TCRs (28,000) for the PS versus PT1 abundance plots. Expanded TCRs were defined as absent before sensitization and observed at least eight times at the 2-week time point. Through fastp at Q25 and MiXCR, TCRdb rebuilt clones from the public reads, retaining in-frame beta chains. All rows with the same CDR3 protein become a single entry with the most common DNA and genes. Clone size and V and J calls follow TCRdb, not the original study. For this sample there are tens of thousands of distinct CDR3 sequences; approximately 15% appear just once. The ten most abundant clones make up about 4.9% of the sample.

V has 6 bases trimmed and J has 8 bases trimmed; junction bases matching no gene number 13. The CDR3 holds 15 amino acids from the cysteine to the phenylalanine. Here the CDR3 DNA is all that survives: 45 bases in frame from base 1. Based on the germline V gene, the CDR1 and CDR2 sequences are SNHLY and FYNNEI. With regard to this clonotype: It lacks a known antigen. No base quality values were provided; no much bigger clone lies one nucleotide off.

The chain couples TRBV2 to TRBJ2-7; 10 bases in the junction line up with TRBD1. The sample consisted of whole blood, taken in connection with sensitization to the hapten diphenylcyclopropenone (DPC). This TCR came from a woman between 50 and 59 years old with alopecia areata. Some clones in this sample may be carry-over from other donors' samples. At the DNA level, the sequence is TGTGCCAGCAGACCCGGGACAGGGGACCTCGGGCAGCAGTACTTC. It translates to CASRPGTGDLGQQYF.